This paragraph covers one TCR beta chain sequence. The PCR was carried out with 60 Vbeta primers and 13 Jbeta primers. The data were produced by immunoSEQ multiplex PCR, yet TCRdb's version contains in-frame clones alone and is incomplete. In the table there are about 90,000 clones, approximately 79% of which are singletons. Though nominally healthy at sampling, donors likely had unrecorded immune exposures. Germline CDR1 MNHEY, CDR2 SMNVEV (reference sequence). V lost 6 bases to trimming and J lost 3 bases; unmatched junction nucleotides: 0. The CDR3 is 13 amino acids. These data belong to a study of cytomegalovirus exposure and HLA in healthy donors.

The receptor's source is a man aged 25-45 years in good health and CMV-seronegative. J is TRBJ2-5 and V is TRBV27; 11 nucleotides line up with TRBD2. What was sequenced was PBMCs. DNA for the CDR3: TGTGCCAGCAGACTAGCGGGGGAAGAGACCCAGTACTTC. This translates into CASRLAGEETQYF.